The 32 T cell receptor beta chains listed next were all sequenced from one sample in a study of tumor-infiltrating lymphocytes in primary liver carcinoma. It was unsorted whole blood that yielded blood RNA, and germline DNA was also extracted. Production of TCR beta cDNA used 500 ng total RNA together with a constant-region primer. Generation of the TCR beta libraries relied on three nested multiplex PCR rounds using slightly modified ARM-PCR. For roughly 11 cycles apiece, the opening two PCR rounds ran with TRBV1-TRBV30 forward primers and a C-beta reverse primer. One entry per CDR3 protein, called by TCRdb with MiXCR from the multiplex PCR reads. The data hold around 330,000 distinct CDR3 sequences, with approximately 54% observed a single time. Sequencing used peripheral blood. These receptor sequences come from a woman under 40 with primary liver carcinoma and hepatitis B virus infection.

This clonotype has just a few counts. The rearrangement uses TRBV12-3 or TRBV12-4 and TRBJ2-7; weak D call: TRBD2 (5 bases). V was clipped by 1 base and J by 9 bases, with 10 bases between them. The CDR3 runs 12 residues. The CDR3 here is CASSLGRRWQYF. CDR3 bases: TGTGCCAGCAGTTTAGGTAGGAGGTGGCAGTACTTC.

The CDR3 loop is CANGWGGTDTQYF. For the CDR3, the DNA is TGTGCCAACGGGTGGGGGGGCACAGATACGCAGTATTTT. This chain connects TRBV12-3 or TRBV12-4 to TRBJ2-3, with D perhaps matching TRBD2 (6 bases). The CDR3 is made up of 13 amino acids. The V end was cut by 10 bases, the J end by 1 base, with 12 bases between.

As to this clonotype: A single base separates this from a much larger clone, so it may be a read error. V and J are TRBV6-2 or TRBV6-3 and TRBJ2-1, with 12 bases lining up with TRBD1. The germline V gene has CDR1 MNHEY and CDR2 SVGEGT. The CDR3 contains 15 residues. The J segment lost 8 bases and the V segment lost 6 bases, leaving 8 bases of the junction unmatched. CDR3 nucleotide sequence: TGTGCCAGCAGAGGGGGGACAGGGGGCATGGATGAGCAGTTCTTC. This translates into CASRGGTGGMDEQFF.

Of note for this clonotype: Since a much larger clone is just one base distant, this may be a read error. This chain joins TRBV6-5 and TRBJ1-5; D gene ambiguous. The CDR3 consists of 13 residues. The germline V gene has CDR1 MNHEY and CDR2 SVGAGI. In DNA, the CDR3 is TGTGCCAGCAGTTACTTCATCAATCAGTCCCAGCATTTT. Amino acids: CASSYFINQSQHF.

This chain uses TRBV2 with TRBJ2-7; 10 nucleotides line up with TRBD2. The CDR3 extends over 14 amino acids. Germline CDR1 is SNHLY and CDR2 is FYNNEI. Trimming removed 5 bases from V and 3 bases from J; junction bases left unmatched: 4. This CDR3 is CASSRTSGLYEQYF. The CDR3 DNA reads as TGTGCCAGCAGTCGGACTAGCGGCCTCTACGAGCAGTACTTC.

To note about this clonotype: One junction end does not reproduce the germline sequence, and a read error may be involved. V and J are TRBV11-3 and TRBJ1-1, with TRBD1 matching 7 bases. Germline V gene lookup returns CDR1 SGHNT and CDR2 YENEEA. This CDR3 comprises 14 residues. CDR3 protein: CASSSAGGGTEAFF. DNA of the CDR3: TGTGCTAGCAGCTCAGCAGGGGGTGGCACTGAAGCTTTCTTT. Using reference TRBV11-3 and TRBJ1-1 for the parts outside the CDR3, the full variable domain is EAGVVQSPRYKIIEKKQPVAFWCNPISGHNTLYWYLQNLGQGPELLIRYENEEAVDDSQLPKDRFSAERLKGVDSTLKIQPAELGDSAVYLCASSSAGGGTEAFFGQGTRLTVV.

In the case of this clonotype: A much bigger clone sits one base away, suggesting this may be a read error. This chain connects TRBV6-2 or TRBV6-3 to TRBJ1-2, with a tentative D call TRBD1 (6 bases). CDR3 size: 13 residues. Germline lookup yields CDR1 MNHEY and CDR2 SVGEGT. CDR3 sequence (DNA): TGTGCCAGCAGTTCTCGACAGGACTATGGCTACATCTTC. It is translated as CASSSRQDYGYIF.

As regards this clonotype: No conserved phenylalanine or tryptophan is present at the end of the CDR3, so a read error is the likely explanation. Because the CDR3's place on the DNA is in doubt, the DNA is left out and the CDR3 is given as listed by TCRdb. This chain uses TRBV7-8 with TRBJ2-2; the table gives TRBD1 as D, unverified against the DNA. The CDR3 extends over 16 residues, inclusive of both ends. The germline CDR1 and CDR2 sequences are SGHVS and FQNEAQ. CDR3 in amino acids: CASSTGHRANTGELYI.

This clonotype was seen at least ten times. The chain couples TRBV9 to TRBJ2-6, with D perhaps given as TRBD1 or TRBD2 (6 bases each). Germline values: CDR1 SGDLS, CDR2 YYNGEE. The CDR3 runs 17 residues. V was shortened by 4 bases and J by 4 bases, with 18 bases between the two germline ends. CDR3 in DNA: TGTGCCAGCAGCCTCTCCAAGGGGGGTAACGGGGCCAACGTCCTGACTTTC. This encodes CASSLSKGGNGANVLTF. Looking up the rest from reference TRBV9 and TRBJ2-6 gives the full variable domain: DSGVTQTPKHLITATGQRVTLRCSPRSGDLSVYWYQQSLDQGLQFLIQYYNGEERAKGNILERFSAQQFPDLHSELNLSSLELGDSALYFCASSLSKGGNGANVLTFGAGSRLTVL.

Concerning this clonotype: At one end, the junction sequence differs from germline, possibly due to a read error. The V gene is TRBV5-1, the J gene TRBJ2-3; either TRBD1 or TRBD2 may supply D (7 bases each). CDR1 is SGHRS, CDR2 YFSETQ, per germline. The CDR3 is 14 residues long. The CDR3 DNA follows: TGCGCCAGAAGCTGGGAGGGGGCGCGAGATACGCAGTATTTT. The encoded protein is CARSWEGARDTQYF.

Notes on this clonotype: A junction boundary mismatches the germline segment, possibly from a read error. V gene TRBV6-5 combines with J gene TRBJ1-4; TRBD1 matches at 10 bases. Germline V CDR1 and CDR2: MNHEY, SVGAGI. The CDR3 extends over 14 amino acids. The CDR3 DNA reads TGTGGCAGCAGTTACGACAGGGGGCTTGAAAAACTGTTTTTT. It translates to CGSSYDRGLEKLFF.

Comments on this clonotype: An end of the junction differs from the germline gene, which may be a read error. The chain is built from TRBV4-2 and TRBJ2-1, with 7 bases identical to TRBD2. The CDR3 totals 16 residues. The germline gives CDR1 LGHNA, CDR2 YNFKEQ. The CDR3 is CASSPEASGRANGQFF. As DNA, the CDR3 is TGTGCCAGCAGCCCGGAGGCTAGTGGGAGGGCCAATGGGCAGTTCTTC.

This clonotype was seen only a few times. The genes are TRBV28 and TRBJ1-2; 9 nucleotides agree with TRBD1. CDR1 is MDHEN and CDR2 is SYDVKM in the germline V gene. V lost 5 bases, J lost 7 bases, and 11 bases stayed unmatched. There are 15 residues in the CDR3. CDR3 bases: TGTGCCAGCAGTCCCCAGGGACAGGGCTCGGTTGGCTACACCTTC. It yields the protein CASSPQGQGSVGYTF.

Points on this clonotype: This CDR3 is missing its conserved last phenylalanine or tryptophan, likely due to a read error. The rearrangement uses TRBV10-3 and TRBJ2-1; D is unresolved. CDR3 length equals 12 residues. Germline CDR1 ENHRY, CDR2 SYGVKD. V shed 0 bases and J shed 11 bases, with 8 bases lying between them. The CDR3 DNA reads TGTGCCATCAGTGAGTCTAATAGTAAGCAGTTCTTA. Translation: CAISESNSKQFL.

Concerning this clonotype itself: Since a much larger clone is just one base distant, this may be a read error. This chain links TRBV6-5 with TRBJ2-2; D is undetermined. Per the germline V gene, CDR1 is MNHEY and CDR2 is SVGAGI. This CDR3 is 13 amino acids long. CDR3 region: CVSSYSIPGELFF. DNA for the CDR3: TGTGTCAGCAGTTACTCGATTCCCGGGGAGCTGTTTTTT.

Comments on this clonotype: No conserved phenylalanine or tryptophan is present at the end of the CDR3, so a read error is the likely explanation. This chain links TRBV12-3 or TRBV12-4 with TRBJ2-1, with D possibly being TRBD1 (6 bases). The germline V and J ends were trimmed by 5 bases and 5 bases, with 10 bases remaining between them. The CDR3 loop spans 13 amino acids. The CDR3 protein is CASSLGQNNEQFL. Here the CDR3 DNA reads TGTGCCAGCAGTCTCGGACAGAACAATGAGCAGTTCTTG.

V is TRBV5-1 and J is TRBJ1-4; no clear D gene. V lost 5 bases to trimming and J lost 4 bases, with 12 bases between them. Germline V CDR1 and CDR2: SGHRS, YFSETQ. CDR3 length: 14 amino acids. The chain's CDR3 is CASSAGGSNEKLFF. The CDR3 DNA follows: TGCGCCAGCAGTGCTGGAGGTAGTAATGAAAAACTGTTTTTT. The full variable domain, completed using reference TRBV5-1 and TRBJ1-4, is KAGVTQTPRYLIKTRGQQVTLSCSPISGHRSVSWYQQTPGQGLQFLFEYFSETQRNKGNFPGRFSGRQFSNSRSEMNVSTLELGDSALYLCASSAGGSNEKLFFGSGTQLSVL.

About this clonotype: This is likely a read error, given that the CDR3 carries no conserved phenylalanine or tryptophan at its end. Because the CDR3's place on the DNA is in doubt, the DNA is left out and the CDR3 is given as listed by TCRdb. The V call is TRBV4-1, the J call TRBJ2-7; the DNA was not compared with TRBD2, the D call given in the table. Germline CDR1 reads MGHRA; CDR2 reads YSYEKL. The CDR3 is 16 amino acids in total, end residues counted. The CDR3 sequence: CASSQEGTSGFYEQYL.

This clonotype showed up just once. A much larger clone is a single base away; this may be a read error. The CDR3 nucleotides read TGCAGCGTAATTCAGGGGACCGGGGAGCTGTTTTTT. This sequence encodes CSVIQGTGELFF. The chain joins TRBV29-1 to TRBJ2-2, with D maybe TRBD1 (6 bases). The CDR3 sequence is 12 residues long. Germline V gene data show CDR1 as SQVTM and CDR2 as ANQGSEA. Trimming removed 6 bases from V and 5 bases from J, with 10 bases in between.

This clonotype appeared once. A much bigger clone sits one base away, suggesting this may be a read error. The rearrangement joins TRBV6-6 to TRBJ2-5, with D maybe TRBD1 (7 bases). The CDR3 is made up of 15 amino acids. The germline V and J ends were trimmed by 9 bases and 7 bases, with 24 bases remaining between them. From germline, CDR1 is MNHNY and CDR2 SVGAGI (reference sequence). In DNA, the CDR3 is TGTGCCAGAAGCCGGGACCAGGGGGGCGTTGGGACCCAGTACTTC. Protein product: CARSRDQGGVGTQYF.

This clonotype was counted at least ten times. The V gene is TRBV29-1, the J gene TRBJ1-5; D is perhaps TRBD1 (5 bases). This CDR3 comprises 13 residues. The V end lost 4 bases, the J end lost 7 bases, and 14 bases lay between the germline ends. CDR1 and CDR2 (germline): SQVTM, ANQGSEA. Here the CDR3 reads CSVVTGGGQPQHF. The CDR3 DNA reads TGCAGCGTTGTAACGGGCGGGGGGCAGCCCCAGCATTTT.

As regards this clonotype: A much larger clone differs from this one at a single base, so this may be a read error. The CDR3 nucleotides read TGTGCCAGCTATTACCTAGCGGGAGGTTCGAGAGATACGCAGTATTTT. Residues: CASYYLAGGSRDTQYF. The chain is built from TRBV6-2 or TRBV6-3 and TRBJ2-3, with 11 bases lining up with TRBD2. V shed 8 bases, J shed 5 bases, and the junction held 12 bases outside the gene matches. The CDR3 loop spans 16 amino acids. Germline V lookup: CDR1 MNHEY, CDR2 SVGEGT.

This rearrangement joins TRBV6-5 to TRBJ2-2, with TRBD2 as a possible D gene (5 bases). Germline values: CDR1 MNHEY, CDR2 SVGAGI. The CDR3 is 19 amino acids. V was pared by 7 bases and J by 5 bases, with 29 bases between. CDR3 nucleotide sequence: TGTGCCAGCACCACGAGGCCGAGCGGCAAAAGGAGGCCTACCGGGGAGCTGTTTTTT. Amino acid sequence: CASTTRPSGKRRPTGELFF.

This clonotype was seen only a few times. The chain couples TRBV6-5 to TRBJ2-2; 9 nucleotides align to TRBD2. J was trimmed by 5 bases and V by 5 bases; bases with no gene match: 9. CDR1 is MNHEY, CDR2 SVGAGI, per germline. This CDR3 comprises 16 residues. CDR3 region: CASSPVAGAGTGELFF. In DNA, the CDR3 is TGTGCCAGCAGTCCAGTAGCGGGAGCGGGAACCGGGGAGCTGTTTTTT.

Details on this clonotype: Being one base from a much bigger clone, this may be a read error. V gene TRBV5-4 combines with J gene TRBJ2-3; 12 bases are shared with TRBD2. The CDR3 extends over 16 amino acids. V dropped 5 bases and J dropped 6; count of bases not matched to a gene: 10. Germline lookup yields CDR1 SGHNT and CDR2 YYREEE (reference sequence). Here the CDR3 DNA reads TGTGCCAGCAGTTATACTAGCGGGAGGATCCTGGATACGCAGTATTTT. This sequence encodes CASSYTSGRILDTQYF.

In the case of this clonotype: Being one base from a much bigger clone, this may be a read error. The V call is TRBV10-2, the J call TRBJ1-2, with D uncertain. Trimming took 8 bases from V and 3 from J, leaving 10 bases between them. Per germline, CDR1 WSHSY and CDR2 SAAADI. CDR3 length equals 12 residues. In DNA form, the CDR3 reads TGCGCCAGCCTCAGGTACGACTATGGCTACACCTTC. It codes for CASLRYDYGYTF.

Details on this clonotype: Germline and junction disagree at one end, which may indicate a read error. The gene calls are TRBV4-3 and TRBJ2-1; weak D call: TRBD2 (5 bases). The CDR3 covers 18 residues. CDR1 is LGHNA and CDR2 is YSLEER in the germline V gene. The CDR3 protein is CASSQGNEGLTSYKEQFF. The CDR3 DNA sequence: TGCGCCAGCAGCCAGGGGAACGAGGGCTTAACTTCCTACAAAGAGCAGTTCTTC.

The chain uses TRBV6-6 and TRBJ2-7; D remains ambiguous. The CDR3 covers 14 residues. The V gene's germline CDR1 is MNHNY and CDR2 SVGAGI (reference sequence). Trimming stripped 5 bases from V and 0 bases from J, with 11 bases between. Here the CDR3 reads CASSPGSISYEQYF. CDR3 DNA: TGTGCCAGCAGTCCCGGCAGTATCTCCTACGAGCAGTACTTC.

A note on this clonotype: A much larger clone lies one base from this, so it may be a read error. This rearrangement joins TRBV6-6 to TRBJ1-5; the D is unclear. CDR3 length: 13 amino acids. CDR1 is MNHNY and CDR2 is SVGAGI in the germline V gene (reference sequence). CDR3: CASRPYSNQSQHF. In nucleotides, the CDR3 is TGTGCCAGCAGACCTTATAGCAATCAGTCCCAGCATTTT.

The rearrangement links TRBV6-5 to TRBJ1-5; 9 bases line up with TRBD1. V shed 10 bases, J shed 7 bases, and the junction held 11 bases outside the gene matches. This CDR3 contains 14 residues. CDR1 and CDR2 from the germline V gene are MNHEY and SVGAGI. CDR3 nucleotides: TGTGCCAACAGCCGGGGACAGGGAGTACAGCCCCAGCATTTT. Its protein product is CANSRGQGVQPQHF.

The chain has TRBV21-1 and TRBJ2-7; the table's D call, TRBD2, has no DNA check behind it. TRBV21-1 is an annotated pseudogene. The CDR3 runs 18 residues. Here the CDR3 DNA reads TGTGCCAGCAGCGGACTTAGCGGTCGTTTTCTTAGCTCCTTCGAGCAGTACTTC. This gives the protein CASSGLSGRFLSSFEQYF.

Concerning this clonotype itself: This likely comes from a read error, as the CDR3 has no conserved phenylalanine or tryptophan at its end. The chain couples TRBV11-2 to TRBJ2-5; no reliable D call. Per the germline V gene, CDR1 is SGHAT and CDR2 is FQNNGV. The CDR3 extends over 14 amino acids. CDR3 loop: CANSPRWQRETQYL. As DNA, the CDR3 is TGTGCCAACAGCCCTAGGTGGCAGAGAGAGACCCAGTACCTC.